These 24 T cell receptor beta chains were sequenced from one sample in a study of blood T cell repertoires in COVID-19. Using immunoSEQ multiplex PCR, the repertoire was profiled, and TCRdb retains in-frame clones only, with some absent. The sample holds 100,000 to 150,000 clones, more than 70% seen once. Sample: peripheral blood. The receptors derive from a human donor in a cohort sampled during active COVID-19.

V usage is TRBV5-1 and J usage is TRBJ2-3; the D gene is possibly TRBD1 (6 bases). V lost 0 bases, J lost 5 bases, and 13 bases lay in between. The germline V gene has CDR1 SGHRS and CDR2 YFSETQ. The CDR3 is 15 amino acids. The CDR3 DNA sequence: TGCGCCAGCAGCTTGGAAGGGCAGGGGTTAGATACGCAGTATTTT. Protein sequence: CASSLEGQGLDTQYF.

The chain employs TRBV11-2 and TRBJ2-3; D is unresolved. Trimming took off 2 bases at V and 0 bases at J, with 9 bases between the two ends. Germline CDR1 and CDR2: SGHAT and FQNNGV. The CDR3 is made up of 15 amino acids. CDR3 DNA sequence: TGTGCCAGCAGCTTATTTGGTCGGAGCACAGATACGCAGTATTTT. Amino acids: CASSLFGRSTDTQYF.

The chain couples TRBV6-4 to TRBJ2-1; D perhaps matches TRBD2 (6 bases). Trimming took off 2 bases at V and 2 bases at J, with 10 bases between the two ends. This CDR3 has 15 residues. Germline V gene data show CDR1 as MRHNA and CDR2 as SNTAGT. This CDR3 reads CASSDVGGTYNEQFF. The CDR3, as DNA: TGTGCCAGCAGTGACGTGGGGGGTACCTACAATGAGCAGTTCTTC.

CDR3 protein: CASQEGTSGRHSEQFF. The CDR3 DNA is TGTGCCAGCCAGGAAGGGACTAGCGGGAGACATAGTGAGCAGTTCTTC. The chain couples TRBV18 to TRBJ2-1; 14 nucleotides match TRBD2. Germline-derived CDR1 and CDR2 are KGHSH and LQKENI. The junction had 12 bases not matched to a gene; V was cut back by 8 bases and J by 9 bases. The CDR3 extends over 16 amino acids.

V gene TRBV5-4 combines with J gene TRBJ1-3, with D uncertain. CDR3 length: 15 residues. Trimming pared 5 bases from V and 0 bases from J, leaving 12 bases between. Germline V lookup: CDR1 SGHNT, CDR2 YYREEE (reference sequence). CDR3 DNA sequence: TGTGCCAGCAGGGTCTTCGGGGTCTCTGGAAACACCATATATTTT. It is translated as CASRVFGVSGNTIYF.

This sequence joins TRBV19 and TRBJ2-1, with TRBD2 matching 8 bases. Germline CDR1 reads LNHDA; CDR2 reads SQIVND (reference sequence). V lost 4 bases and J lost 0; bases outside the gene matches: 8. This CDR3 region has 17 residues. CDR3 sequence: CASSKGSGMSSYNEQFF. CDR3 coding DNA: TGTGCCAGTAGTAAGGGTAGCGGGATGAGCTCCTACAATGAGCAGTTCTTC.

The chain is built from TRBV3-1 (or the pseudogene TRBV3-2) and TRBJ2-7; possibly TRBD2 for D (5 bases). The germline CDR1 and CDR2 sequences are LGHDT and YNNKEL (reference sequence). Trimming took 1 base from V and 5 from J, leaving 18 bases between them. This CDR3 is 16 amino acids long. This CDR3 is CASSQVARASPHEQYF. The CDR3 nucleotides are TGTGCCAGCAGCCAAGTAGCGAGGGCCAGCCCCCACGAGCAGTACTTC.

This chain's CDR3 is CASQQGAGEQYF. CDR3 DNA sequence: TGTGCCAGCCAACAGGGGGCTGGGGAGCAGTACTTC. V is TRBV3-1 (or the pseudogene TRBV3-2) and J is TRBJ2-7, with TRBD1 matching over 9 bases. The CDR3 runs to 12 residues. V gave up 8 bases and J gave up 7 bases; unmatched junction bases: 6. CDR1 is LGHDT, CDR2 YNNKEL, per germline (reference sequence).

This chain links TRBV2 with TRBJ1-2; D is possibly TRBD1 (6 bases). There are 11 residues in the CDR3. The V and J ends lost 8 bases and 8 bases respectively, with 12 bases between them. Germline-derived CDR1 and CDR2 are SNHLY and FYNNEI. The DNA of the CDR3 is TGTGCCAGCCGCAGGGACAACGGCTACACCTTC. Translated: CASRRDNGYTF.

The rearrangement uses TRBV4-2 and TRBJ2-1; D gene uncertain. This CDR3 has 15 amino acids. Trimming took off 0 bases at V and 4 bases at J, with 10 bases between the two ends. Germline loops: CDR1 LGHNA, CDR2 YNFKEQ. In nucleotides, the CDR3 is TGTGCCAGCAGCCAAGAGAAGCCTCCGTACAATGAGCAGTTCTTC. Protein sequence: CASSQEKPPYNEQFF.

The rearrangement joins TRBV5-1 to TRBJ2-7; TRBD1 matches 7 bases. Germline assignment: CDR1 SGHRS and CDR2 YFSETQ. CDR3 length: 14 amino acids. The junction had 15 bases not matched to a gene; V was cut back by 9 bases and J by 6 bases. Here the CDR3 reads CATGAGDSGSEQYF. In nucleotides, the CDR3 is TGCGCCACAGGGGCCGGGGACAGTGGCTCCGAGCAGTACTTC.

CDR3 sequence: CATSDPDSPYNEQFF. As DNA, the CDR3 is TGTGCCACCAGTGATCCGGACAGCCCCTACAATGAGCAGTTCTTC. This chain joins TRBV24-1 and TRBJ2-1, with a possible D match to TRBD1 (6 bases). The germline CDR1 and CDR2 sequences are KGHDR and SFDVKD. The length of the CDR3 is 15 residues. Trimming cost V 3 bases and J 2 bases, with 10 bases left between them.

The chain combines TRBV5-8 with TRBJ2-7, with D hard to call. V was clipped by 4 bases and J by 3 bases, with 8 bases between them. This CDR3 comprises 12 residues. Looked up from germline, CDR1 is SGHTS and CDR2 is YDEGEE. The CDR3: CASSPEDYEQYF. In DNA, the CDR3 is TGTGCCAGCAGCCCTGAGGACTACGAGCAGTACTTC.

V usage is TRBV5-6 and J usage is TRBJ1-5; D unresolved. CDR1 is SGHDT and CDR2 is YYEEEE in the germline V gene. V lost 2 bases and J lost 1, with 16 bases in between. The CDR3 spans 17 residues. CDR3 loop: CASSLGVTGLSNQPQHF. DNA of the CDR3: TGTGCCAGCAGCTTAGGAGTAACGGGGTTAAGCAATCAGCCCCAGCATTTT.

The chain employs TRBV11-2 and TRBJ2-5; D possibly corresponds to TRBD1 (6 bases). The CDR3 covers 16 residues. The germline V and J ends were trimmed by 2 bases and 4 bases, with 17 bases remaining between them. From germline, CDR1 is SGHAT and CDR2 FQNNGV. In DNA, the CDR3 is TGTGCCAGCAGCTTAAGGGGTCAGGGGATTGGAGAGACCCAGTACTTC. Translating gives CASSLRGQGIGETQYF. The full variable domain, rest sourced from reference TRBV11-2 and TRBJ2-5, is EAGVAQSPRYKIIEKRQSVAFWCNPISGHATLYWYQQILGQGPKLLIQFQNNGVVDDSQLPKDRFSAERLKGVDSTLKIQPAKLEDSAVYLCASSLRGQGIGETQYFGPGTRLLVL.

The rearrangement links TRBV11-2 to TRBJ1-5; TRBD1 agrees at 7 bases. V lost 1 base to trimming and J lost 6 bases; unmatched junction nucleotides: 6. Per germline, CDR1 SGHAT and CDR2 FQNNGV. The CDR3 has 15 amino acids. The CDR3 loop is CASSLGSGGSQPQHF. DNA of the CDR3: TGTGCCAGCAGCTTAGGTTCAGGGGGATCTCAGCCCCAGCATTTT.

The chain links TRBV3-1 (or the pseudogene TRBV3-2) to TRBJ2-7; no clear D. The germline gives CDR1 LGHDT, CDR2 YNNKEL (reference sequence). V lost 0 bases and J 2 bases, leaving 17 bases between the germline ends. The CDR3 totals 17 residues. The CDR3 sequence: CASSQDSPQAWAYEQYF. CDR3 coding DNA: TGTGCCAGCAGCCAAGATTCCCCTCAGGCCTGGGCCTACGAGCAGTACTTC.

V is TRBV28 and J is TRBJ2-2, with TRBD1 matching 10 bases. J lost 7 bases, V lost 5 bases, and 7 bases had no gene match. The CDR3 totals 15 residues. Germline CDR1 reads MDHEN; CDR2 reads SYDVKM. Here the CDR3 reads CASSRKGTGVGELFF. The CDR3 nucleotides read TGTGCCAGCAGTCGCAAAGGGACAGGGGTCGGGGAGCTGTTTTTT.

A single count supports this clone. In DNA, the CDR3 is TGTGCCAGCAGTATAGCGGGAGGGAACAGGGAGACCCAGTACTTC. This encodes CASSIAGGNRETQYF. The chain combines TRBV2 with TRBJ2-5; 11 bases map to TRBD2. In germline, CDR1 is SNHLY, CDR2 FYNNEI. Trimming cost V 5 bases and J 5 bases; bases outside gene matches: 7. This CDR3 contains 15 residues.

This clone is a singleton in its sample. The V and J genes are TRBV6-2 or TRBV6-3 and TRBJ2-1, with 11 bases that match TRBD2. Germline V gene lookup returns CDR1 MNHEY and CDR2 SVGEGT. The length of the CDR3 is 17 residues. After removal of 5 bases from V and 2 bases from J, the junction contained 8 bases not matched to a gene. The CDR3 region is CASSTPLAGVPYNEQFF. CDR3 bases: TGTGCCAGCAGTACCCCACTAGCGGGAGTCCCCTACAATGAGCAGTTCTTC.

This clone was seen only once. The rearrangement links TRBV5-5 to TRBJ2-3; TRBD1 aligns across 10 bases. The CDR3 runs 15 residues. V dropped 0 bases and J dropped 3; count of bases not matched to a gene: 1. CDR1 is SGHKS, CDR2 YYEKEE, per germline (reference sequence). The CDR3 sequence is CASSLVGQGTDTQYF. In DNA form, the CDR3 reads TGTGCCAGCAGCTTGGTGGGACAGGGGACAGATACGCAGTATTTT.

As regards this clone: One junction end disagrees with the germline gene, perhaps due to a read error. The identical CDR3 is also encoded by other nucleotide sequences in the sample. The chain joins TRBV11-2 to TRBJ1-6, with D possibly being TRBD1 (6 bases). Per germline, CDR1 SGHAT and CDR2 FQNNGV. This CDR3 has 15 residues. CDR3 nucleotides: TGCGCCAGCAGCCGCCCTCAGGGGAATAATTCACCCCTCCACTTT. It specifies CASSRPQGNNSPLHF.

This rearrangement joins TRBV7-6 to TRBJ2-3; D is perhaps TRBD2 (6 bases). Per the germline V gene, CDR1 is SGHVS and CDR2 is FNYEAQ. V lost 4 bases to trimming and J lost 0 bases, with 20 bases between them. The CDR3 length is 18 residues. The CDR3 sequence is CASSSSPGRPSSTDTQYF. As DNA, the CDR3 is TGTGCCAGCAGCTCTTCCCCCGGGAGACCCTCTAGCACAGATACGCAGTATTTT.

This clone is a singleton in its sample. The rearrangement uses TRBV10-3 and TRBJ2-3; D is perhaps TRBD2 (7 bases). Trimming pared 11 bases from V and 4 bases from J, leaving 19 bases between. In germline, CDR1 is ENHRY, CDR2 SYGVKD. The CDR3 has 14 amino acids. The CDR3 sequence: CASRGSGGADTQYF. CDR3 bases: TGTGCCTCCCGCGGGTCGGGGGGCGCAGATACGCAGTATTTT.